This T cell receptor (beta chain) is from a study of T cell repertoires in cytomegalovirus infection. For the study at large: Researchers turned to recently identified HLA-C-restricted CMV epitopes as well as well-studied HLA-B-restricted ones. Matching HLA type, along with CMV infection, was indicated by public TCR beta signatures. The study, taken as a whole, reports: Across the ex vivo response, the dominant clonotypes were HLA-C-restricted CMV-specific TCR beta clonotypes.

TCRdb re-called the reads with MiXCR, one entry per CDR3 protein. This sample has 360,000 or so distinct CDR3 sequences; roughly 34% occur once, and the top ten carry approximately 13%. Of note for this clonotype: Antigen specificity is unknown.

CDR3 size: 11 residues. Germline V gives CDR1 DFQATT, CDR2 SNEGSKA (reference sequence). The starting material was cultured PBMCs, obtained from culture after CMV antigen stimulation. This clonotype was sampled from a human donor in good health (CMV status not recorded). Some clones in this sample may be carry-over from other donors' samples. This chain connects TRBV20-1 to TRBJ2-3; D may be TRBD1 (6 bases). CDR3: CRGANTDTQYF. DNA of the CDR3: TGCAGGGGGGCTAACACAGATACGCAGTATTTT.